This T cell receptor (beta chain) was captured in a study of early T cells in non-severe SARS-CoV-2 infection. Study as a whole: Investigators sequenced bulk RNA drawn from unsorted whole blood, and chains remained unpaired.

This CDR3 has 13 amino acids. The ends were cut back, 3 bases at V and 6 bases at J, with 12 bases in the middle. Germline values: CDR1 SNHLY, CDR2 FYNNEI. This clonotype was counted at least ten times. Unique molecular identifier tags were affixed to discrete cDNA molecules. TCRdb itself ran the 5' RACE reads through MiXCR, one entry per CDR3 protein. The table has under 70,000 distinct CDR3 sequences, about an eighth seen once. The sample consisted of whole blood. This receptor was obtained from an adult who was a healthcare worker with PCR-confirmed SARS-CoV-2 infection or an uninfected control (not recorded which). The chain combines TRBV2 with TRBJ2-7; tentatively, D is TRBD1 or TRBD2 (5 bases each). CDR3 DNA: TGTGCCAGCAGTGATGGGGGTCTCGGCGAGCAGTACTTC. It codes for CASSDGGLGEQYF.